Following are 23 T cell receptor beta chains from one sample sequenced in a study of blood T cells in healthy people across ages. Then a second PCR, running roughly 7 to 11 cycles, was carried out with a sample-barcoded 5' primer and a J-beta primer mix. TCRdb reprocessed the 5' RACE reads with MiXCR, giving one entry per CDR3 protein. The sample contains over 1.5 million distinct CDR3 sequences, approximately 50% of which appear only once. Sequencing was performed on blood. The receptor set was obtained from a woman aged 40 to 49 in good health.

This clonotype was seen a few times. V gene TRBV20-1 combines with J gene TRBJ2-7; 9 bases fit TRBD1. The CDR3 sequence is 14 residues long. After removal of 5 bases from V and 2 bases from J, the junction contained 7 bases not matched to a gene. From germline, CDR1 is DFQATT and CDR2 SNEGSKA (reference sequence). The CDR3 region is CSAGGQGVTYEQYF. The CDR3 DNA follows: TGCAGTGCTGGGGGACAGGGAGTAACCTACGAGCAGTACTTC.

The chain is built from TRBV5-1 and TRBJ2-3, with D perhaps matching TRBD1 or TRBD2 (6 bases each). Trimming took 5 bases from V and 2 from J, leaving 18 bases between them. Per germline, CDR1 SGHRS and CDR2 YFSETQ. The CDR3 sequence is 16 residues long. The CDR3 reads CASRIGGTSSTDTQYF. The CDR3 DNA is TGCGCCAGCAGGATTGGGGGGACAAGTTCCACAGATACGCAGTATTTT.

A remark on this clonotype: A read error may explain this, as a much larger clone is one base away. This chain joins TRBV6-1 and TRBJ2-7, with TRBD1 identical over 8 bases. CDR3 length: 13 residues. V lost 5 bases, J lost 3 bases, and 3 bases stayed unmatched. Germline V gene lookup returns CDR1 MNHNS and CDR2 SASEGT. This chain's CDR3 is CASSITGGYEQYF. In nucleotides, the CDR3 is TGTGCCAGCAGTATTACAGGGGGCTACGAGCAGTACTTC.

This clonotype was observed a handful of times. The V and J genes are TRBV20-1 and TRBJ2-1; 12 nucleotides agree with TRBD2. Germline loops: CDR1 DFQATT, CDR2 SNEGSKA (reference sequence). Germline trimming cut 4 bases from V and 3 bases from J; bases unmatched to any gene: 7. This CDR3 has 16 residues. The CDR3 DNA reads TGCAGTGCTACGACTAGCGGGGGACTTATCTACAATGAGCAGTTCTTC. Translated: CSATTSGGLIYNEQFF.

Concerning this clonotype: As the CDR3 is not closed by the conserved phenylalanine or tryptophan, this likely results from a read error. The CDR3 DNA follows: TGCAGTGCCGAACTAGCGCCGGTGACCCAGTACTTA. This translates into CSAELAPVTQYL. The V and J genes are TRBV20-1 and TRBJ2-5; the match to TRBD2 covers 7 bases. The CDR3 spans 12 residues. V was clipped by 6 bases and J by 7 bases; unmatched bases: 8. CDR1 DFQATT and CDR2 SNEGSKA come from the germline V gene (reference sequence).

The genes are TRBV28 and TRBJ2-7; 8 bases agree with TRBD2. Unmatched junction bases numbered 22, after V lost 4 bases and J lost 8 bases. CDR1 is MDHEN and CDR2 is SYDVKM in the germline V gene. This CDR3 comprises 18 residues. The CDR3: CASSSDSLLAGGVGQQYF. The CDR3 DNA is TGTGCCAGCAGTTCCGACTCCCTACTAGCCGGGGGGGTAGGGCAGCAGTACTTC.

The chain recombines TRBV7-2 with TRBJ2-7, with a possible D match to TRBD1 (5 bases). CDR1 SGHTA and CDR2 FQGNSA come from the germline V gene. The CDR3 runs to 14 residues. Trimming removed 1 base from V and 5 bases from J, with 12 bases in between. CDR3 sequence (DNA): TGTGCCAGCAGCTTAGGTCAGGGAACTAACGAGCAGTACTTC. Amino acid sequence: CASSLGQGTNEQYF.

This chain's CDR3 is CASSEALLQRETQYF. CDR3 nucleotide sequence: TGTGCCAGCAGTGAAGCGCTTCTCCAGCGAGAGACCCAGTACTTC. The chain couples TRBV2 to TRBJ2-5; no clear D. This CDR3 comprises 15 residues. V lost 0 bases to trimming and J lost 4 bases, with 12 bases between them. Germline V CDR1 and CDR2: SNHLY, FYNNEI.

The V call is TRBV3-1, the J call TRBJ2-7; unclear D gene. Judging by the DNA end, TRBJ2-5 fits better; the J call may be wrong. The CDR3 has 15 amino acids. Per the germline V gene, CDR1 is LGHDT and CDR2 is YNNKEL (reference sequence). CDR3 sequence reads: CASSQFLGVGETQYF. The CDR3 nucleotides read TGTGCCAGCAGCCAATTTTTGGGCGTCGGAGAGACCCAGTACTTC.

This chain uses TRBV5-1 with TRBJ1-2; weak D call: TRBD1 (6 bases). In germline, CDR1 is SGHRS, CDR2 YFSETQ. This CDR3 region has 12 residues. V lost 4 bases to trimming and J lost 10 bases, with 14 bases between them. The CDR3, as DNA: TGCGCCAGCAGCCGAGGACAGAGAGTCTACACCTTC. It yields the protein CASSRGQRVYTF.

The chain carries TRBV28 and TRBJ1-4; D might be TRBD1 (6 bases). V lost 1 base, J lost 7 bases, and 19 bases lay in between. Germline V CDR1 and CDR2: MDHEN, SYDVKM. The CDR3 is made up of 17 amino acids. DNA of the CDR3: TGTGCCAGCAGTTTATCTTTGGGTGAGGGACACCCTGAAAAACTGTTTTTT. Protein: CASSLSLGEGHPEKLFF. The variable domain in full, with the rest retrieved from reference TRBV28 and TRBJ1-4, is DVKVTQSSRYLVKRTGEKVFLECVQDMDHENMFWYRQDPGLGLRLIYFSYDVKMKEKGDIPEGYSVSREKKERFSLILESASTNQTSMYLCASSLSLGEGHPEKLFFGSGTQLSVL.

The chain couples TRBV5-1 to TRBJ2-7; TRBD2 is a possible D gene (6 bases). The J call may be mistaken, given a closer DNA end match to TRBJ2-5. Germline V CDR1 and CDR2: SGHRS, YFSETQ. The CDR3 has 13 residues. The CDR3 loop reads CASSLGGAATQYF. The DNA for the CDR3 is TGCGCCAGCAGCCTAGGCGGGGCGGCGACCCAGTACTTC.

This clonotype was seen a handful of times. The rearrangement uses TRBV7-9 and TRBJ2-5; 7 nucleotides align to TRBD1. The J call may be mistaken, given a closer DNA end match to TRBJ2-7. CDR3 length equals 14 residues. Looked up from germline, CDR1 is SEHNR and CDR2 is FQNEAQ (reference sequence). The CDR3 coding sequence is TGTGCCAGCAGCCCCAGACAGGGCGTTGGCGAGCAGTACTTC. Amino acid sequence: CASSPRQGVGEQYF.

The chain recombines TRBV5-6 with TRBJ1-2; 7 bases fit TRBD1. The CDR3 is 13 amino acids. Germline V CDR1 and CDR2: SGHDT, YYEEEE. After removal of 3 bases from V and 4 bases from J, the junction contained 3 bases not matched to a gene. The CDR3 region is CASSSWTGYGYTF. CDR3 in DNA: TGTGCCAGCAGCTCATGGACAGGCTATGGCTACACCTTC.

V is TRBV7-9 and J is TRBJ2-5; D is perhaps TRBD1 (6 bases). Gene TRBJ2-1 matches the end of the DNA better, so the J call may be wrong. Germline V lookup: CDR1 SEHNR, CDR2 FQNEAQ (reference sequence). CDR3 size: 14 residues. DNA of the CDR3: TGTGCCAGCAGCTTGACAGGAGCCCAAGAGACCCAGTTCTTC. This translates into CASSLTGAQETQFF.

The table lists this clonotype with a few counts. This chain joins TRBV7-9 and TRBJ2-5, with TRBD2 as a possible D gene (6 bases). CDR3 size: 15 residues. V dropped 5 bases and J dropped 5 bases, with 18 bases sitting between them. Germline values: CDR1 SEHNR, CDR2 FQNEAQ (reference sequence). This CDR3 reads CASSPGGTRQETQYF. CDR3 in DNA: TGTGCCAGCAGCCCCGGGGGTACAAGGCAGGAGACCCAGTACTTC.

Written as DNA, the CDR3 is TGTGCCAGCAGCGTAGGGAGGGGCGATGGCTACACCTTC. Translated: CASSVGRGDGYTF. The genes are TRBV9 and TRBJ1-2; perhaps TRBD1 as D (5 bases). This CDR3 spans 13 amino acids. The germline gives CDR1 SGDLS, CDR2 YYNGEE. The V and J ends lost 0 bases and 6 bases respectively, with 9 bases between them.

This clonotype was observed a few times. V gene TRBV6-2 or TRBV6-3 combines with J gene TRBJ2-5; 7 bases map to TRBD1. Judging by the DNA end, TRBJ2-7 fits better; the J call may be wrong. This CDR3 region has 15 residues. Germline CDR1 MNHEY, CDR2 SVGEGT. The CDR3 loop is CASSYSGPGGYEQYF. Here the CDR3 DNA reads TGTGCCAGCAGTTACTCGGGGCCAGGGGGATACGAGCAGTACTTC.

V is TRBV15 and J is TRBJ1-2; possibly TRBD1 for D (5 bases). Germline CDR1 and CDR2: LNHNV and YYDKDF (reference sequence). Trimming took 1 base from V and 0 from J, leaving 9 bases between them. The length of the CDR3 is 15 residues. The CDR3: CATSRGEGSNYGYTF. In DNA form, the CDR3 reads TGTGCCACCAGCAGAGGGGAGGGGTCTAACTATGGCTACACCTTC. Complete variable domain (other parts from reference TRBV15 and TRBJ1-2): DAMVIQNPRYQVTQFGKPVTLSCSQTLNHNVMYWYQQKSSQAPKLLFHYYDKDFNNEADTPDNFQSRRPNTSFCFLDIRSPGLGDTAMYLCATSRGEGSNYGYTFGSGTRLTVV.

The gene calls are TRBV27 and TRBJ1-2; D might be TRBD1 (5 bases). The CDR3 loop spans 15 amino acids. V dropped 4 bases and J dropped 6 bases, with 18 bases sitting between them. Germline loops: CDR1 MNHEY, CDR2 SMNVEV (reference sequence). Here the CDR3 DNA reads TGTGCCAGCAGTTCCCCCGGGACGGGGAAAGATGGCTACACCTTC. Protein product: CASSSPGTGKDGYTF.

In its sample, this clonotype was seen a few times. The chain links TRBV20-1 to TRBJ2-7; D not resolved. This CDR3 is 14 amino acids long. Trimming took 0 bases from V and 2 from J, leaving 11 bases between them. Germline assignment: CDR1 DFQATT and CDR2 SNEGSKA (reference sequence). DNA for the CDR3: TGCAGTGCTAGAGACGTGACACACACCTACGAGCAGTACTTC. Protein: CSARDVTHTYEQYF.

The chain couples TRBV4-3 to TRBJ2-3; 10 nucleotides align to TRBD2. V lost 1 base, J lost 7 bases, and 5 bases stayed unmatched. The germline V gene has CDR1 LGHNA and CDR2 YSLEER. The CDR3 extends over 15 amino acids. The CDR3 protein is CASSQVGSGGNTQYF. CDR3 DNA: TGCGCCAGCAGCCAAGTGGGTAGCGGGGGGAATACGCAGTATTTT.

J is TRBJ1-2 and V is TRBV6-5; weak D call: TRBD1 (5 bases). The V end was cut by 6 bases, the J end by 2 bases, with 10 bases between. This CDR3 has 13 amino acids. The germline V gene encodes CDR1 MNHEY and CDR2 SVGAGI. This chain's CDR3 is CASRPGVNYGYTF. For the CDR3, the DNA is TGTGCCAGCAGACCGGGGGTGAACTATGGCTACACCTTC.